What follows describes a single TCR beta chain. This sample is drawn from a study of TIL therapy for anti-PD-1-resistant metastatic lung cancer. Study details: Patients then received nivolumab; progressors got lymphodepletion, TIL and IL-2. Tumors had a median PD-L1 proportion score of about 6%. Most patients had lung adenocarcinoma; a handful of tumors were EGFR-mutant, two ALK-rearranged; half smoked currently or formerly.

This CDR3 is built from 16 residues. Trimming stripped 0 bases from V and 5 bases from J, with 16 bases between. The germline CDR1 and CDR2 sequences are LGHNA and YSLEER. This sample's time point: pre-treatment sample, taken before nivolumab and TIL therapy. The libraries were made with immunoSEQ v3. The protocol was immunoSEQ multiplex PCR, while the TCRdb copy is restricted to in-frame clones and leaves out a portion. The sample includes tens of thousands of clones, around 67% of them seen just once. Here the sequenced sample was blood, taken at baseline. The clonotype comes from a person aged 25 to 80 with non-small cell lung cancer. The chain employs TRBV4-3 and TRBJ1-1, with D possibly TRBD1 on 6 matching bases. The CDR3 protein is CASSQDGGGRGTEAFF. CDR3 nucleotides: TGCGCCAGCAGCCAAGATGGTGGGGGGCGTGGGACTGAAGCTTTCTTT.